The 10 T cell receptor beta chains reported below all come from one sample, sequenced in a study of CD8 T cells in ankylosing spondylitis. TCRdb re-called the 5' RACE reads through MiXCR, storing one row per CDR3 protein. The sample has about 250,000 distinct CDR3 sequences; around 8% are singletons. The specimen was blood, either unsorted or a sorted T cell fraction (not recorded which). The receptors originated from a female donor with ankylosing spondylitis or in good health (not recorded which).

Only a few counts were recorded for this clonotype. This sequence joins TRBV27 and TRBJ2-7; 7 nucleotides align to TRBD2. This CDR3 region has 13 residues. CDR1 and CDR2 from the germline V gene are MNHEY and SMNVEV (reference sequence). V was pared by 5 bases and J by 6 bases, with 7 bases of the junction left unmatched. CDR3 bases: TGTGCCAGCAGTCGAAAGGGAGGGGTCGAGCAGTACTTC. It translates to CASSRKGGVEQYF.

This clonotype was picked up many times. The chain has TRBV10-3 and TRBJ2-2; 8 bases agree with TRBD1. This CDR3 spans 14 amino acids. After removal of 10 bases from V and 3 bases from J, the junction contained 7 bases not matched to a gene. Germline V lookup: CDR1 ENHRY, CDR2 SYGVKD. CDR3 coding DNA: TGTGCCAACTCGGACAGGGACCACACCGGGGAGCTGTTTTTT. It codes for CANSDRDHTGELFF.

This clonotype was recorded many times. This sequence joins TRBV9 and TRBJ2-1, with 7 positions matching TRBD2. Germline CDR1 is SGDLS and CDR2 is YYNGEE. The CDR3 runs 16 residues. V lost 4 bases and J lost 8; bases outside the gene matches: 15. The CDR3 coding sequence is TGTGCCAGCAGCCCCTGGGGGAGCGGGGTTGTCTATGAGCAGTTCTTC. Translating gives CASSPWGSGVVYEQFF.

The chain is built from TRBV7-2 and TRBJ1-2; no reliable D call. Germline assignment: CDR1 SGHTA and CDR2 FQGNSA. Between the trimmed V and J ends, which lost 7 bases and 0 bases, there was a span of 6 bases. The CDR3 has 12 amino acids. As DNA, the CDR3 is TGTACCAGCACCGGCGCTAACTATGGCTACACCTTC. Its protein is CTSTGANYGYTF.

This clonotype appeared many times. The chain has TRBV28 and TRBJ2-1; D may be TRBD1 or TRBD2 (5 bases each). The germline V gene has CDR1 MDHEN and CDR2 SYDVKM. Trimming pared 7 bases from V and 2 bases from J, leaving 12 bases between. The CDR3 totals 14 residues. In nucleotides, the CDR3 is TGTGCCAGCACCCCCCGGGACCCCTACAATGAGCAGTTCTTC. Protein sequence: CASTPRDPYNEQFF.

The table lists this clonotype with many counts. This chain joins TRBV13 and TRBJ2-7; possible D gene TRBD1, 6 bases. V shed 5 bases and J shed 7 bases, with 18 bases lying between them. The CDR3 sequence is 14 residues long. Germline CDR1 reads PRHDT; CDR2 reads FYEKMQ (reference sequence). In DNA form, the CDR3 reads TGTGCCAGCAGCCTCCGGGACACACCCCGTGAGCAGTACTTC. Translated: CASSLRDTPREQYF.

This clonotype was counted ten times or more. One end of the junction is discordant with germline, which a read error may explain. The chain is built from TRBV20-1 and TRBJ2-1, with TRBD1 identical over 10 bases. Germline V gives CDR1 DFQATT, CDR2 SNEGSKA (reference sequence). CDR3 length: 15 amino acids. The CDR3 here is CSAGETGGAYNEQFF. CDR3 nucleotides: TGCAGTGCTGGAGAGACAGGGGGCGCGTACAATGAGCAGTTCTTC.

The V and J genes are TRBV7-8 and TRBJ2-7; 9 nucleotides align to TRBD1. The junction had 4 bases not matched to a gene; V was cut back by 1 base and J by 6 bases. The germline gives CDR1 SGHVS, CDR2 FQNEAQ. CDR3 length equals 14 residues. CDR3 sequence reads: CASSLDGQGCEQYF. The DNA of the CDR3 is TGTGCCAGCAGCTTAGACGGACAGGGGTGCGAGCAGTACTTC.

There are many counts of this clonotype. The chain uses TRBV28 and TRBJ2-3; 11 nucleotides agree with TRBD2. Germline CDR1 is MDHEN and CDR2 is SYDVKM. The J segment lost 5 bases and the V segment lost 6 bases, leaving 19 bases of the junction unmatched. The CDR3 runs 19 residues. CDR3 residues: CASSLTALGTSGPQDTQYF. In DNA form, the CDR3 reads TGTGCCAGCAGCCTGACCGCCCTAGGGACTAGCGGACCGCAAGATACGCAGTATTTT. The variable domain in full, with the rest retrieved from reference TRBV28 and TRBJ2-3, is DVKVTQSSRYLVKRTGEKVFLECVQDMDHENMFWYRQDPGLGLRLIYFSYDVKMKEKGDIPEGYSVSREKKERFSLILESASTNQTSMYLCASSLTALGTSGPQDTQYFGPGTRLTVL.

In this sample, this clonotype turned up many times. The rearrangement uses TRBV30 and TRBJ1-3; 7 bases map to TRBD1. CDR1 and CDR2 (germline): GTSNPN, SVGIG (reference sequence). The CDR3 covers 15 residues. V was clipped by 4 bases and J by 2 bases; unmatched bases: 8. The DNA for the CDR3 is TGTGCCTGGACCATGACAGGGAACGCTGGAAACACCATATATTTT. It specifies CAWTMTGNAGNTIYF.